These T cell receptor beta chains were read from a single sample in a study of identical twins. TCRdb itself ran the 5' RACE reads through MiXCR, one entry per CDR3 protein. The sample lists roughly 250,000 distinct CDR3 sequences, roughly an eighth occurring once. Input material: memory (CD45RO+) T cells sorted from blood. These receptor sequences come from a woman between 18 and 29 years old in good health. Each CDR3 is given with its conserved first and last residue. A D gene is named only where the DNA matches it firmly. Not every row has a clone size; where given, it reads once, few, many or a size class.

v_gene	j_gene	abundance	d_gene	CDR3nt	CDR3aa
TRBV20-1	TRBJ1-5	few	.	TGCAGTGCTAGGACGGGAAACAATCAGCCCCAGCATTTT	CSARTGNNQPQHF
TRBV5-1	TRBJ2-3	few	.	TGCGCCAGCAGCTTGGATCCGCCCTTAAGCACAGATACGCAGTATTTT	CASSLDPPLSTDTQYF
TRBV3-1	TRBJ1-4	.	.	TGTGCCAGCAGCCCTGACCGTGAAAAACTGTTTTTT	CASSPDREKLFF
TRBV3-1	TRBJ2-7	few	TRBD2	TGTGCCAGCAGCCAAGCAAATTACGGGAGGCCATTCGAGCAGTACTTC	CASSQANYGRPFEQYF
TRBV7-2	TRBJ1-5	.	.	TGTGCCAGCAGTCCGGACATCAATCAGCCCCAGCATTTT	CASSPDINQPQHF
TRBV20-1	TRBJ2-1	.	.	TGCAGTGCGTCGACTACCTCCAGGGTCAATGAGCAGTTCTTC	CSASTTSRVNEQFF
TRBV11-2	TRBJ1-5	many	TRBD1	TGTGCCAGCAGTCTGGACAGGAATCAGCCCCAGCATTTT	CASSLDRNQPQHF
TRBV7-2	TRBJ1-1	.	TRBD1	TGTGCCAGCAGCTACGACAGGGGTGCGGCTTTCTTT	CASSYDRGAAFF
TRBV20-1	TRBJ1-4	.	TRBD1	TGCAGTGCCCCAAAACAGGGGCATGGTGAAAAACTGTTTTTT	CSAPKQGHGEKLFF
TRBV20-1	TRBJ1-1	.	TRBD1	TGCAGTGCTAGAGATCGGGCAGGGGGTCATCGTCCTGAAGCTTTCTTT	CSARDRAGGHRPEAFF
TRBV2	TRBJ2-1	few	TRBD2	TGTGCCACGGGACTAGCGGGAAGGTTCTTC	CATGLAGRFF
TRBV30	TRBJ2-4	.	.	TGTGCCTGGAGTATCCCAGGGATACACATTCAGTACTTC	CAWSIPGIHIQYF
TRBV20-1	TRBJ1-6	many	TRBD1	TGCAGTGCTAGAGATCGGGGTCAGGGGGCACCCCTCCACTTT	CSARDRGQGAPLHF
TRBV12-3/TRBV12-4	TRBJ2-1	many	.	TGTGCCAGCAGACCACTAGCAGTCAATGAGCAGTTCTTC	CASRPLAVNEQFF
TRBV15	TRBJ2-5	.	TRBD1	TGTGCCACCAGCAGGACAGGGCGGGAGACCCAGTACTTC	CATSRTGRETQYF